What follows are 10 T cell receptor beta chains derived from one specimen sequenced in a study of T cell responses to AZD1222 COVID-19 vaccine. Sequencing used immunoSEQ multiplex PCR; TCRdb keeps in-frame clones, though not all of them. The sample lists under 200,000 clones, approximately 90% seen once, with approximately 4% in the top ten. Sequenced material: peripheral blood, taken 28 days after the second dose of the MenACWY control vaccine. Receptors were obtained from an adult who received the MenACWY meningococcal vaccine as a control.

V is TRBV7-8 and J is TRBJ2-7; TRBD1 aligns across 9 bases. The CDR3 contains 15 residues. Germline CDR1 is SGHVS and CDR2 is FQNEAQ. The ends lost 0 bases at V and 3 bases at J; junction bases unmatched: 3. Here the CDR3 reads CASSLAMTGGYEQYF. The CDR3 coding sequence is TGTGCCAGCAGCTTAGCGATGACAGGGGGCTACGAGCAGTACTTC. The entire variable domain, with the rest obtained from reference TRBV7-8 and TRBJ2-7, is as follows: GAGVSQSPRYKVAKRGQDVALRCDPISGHVSLFWYQQALGQGPEFLTYFQNEAQLDKSGLPSDRFFAERPEGSVSTLKIQRTQQEDSAVYLCASSLAMTGGYEQYFGPGTRLTVT.

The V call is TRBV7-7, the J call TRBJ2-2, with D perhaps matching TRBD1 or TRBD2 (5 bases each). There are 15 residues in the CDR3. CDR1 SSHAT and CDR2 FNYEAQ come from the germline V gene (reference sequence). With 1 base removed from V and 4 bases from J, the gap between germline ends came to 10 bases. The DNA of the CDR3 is TGTGCCAGCAGCTTAGGACAGACTACCACCGGGGAGCTGTTTTTT. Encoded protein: CASSLGQTTTGELFF.

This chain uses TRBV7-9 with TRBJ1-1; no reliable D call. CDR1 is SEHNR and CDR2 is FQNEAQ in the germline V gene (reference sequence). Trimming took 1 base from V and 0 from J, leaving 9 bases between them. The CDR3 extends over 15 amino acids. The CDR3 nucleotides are TGTGCCAGCAGCTTAGGCTGGACGGTGAACACTGAAGCTTTCTTT. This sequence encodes CASSLGWTVNTEAFF.

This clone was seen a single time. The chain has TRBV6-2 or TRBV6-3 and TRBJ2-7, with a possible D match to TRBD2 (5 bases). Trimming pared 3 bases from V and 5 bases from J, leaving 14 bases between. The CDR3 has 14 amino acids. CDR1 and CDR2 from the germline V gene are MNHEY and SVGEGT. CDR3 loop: CASSYPGKFNEQYF. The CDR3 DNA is TGTGCCAGCAGTTATCCCGGGAAATTCAACGAGCAGTACTTC.

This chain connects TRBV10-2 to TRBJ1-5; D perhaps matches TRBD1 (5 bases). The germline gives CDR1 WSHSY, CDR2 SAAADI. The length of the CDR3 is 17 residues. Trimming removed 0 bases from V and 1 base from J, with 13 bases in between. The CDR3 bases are TGCGCCAGCAGTGAGTCGGTGGGGCTTGGCAGCAATCAGCCCCAGCATTTT. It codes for CASSESVGLGSNQPQHF.

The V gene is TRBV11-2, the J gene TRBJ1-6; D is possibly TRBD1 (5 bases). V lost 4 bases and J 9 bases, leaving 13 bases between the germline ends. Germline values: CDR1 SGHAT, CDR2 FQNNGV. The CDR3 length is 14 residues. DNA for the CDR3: TGTGCCAGCAGCTCCATAGGGACCGCTTCACCCCTCCACTTT. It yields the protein CASSSIGTASPLHF.

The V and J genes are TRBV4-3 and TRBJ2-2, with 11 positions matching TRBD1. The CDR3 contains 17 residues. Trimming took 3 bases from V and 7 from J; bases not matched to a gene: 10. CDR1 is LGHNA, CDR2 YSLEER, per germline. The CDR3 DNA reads TGCGCCAGCAGCCAGGGTCCAGGGACAGGGGGATTCGGGGAGCTGTTTTTT. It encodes CASSQGPGTGGFGELFF.

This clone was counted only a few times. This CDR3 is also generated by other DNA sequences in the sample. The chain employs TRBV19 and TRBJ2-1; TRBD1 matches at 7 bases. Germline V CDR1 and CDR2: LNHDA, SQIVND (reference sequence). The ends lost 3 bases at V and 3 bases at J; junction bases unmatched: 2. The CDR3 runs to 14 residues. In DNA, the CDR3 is TGTGCCAGTAGTATCCGGGACAGCTACAATGAGCAGTTCTTC. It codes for CASSIRDSYNEQFF. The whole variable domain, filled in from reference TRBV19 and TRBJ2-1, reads DGGITQSPKYLFRKEGQNVTLSCEQNLNHDAMYWYRQDPGQGLRLIYYSQIVNDFQKGDIAEGYSVSREKKESFPLTVTSAQKNPTAFYLCASSIRDSYNEQFFGPGTRLTVL.

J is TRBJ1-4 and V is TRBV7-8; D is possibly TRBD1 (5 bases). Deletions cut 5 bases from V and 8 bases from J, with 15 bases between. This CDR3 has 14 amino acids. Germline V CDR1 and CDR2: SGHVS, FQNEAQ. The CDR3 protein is CASSPERDGEKLFF. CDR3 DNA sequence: TGTGCCAGCAGCCCGGAGAGGGACGGCGAAAAACTGTTTTTT.

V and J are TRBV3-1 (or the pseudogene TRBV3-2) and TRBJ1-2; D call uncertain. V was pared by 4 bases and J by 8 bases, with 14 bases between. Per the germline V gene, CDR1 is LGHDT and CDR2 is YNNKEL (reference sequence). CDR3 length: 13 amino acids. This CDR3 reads CASSPLGLGGYTF. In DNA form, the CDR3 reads TGTGCCAGCAGCCCGCTCGGGCTGGGAGGCTACACCTTC.